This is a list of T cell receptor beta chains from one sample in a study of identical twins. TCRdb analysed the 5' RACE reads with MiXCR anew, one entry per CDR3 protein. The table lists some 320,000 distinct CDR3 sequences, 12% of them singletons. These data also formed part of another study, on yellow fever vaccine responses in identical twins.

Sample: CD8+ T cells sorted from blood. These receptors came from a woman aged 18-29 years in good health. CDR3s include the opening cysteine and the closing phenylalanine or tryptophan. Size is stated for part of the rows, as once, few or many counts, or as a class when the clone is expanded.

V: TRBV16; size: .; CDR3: CASSQRLAGGVSYEQYF
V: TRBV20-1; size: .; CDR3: CSAKGLMVTDTEAFF
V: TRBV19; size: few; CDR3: CASSIDGSYPYEQYF
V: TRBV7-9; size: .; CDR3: CASSAQTGYEQYF
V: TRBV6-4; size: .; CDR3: CASSDSNGLAEQFF
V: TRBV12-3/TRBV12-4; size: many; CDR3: CASSILGQGGEQYF
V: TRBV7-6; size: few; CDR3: CASSLRTNRRAILYNEQFF
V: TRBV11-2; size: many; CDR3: CASSLVGRNEQFF
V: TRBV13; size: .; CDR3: CASSLILDSDSGANVLTF
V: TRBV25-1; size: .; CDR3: CASSEDFGAAYEQYF
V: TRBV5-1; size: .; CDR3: CASSLTGILSSSYEQYF
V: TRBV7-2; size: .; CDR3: CASSWGPRGSVTETQYF
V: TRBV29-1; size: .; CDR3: CSVEDRHYGYTF
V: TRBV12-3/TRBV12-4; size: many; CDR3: CASSSDWGEKLFF
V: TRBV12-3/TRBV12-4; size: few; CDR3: CASRPGLAAGELFF
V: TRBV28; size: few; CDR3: CASSLGAGQPFTDTQYF
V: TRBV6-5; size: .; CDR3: CASSYGFGGNYNEQFF
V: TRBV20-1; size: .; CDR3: CCARDPRQDTGELFF
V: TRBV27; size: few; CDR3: CASSPQGVETQYF
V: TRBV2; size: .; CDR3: CASSWGVRDTQYF
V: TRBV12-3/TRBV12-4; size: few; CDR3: CASSTLLAGVKDTQYF
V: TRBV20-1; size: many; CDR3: CSATPGQASYNEQFF
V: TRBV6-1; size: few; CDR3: CASSKLAGAYNEQFF
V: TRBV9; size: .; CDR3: CASSVGPSGRDSDTQYF
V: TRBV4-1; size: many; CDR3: CASSQSGAGANTEAFF
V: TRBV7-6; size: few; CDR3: CASSLVGRTEQYF
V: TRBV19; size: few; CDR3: CASSIFGNTEAFF
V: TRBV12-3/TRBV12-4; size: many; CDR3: CASSLAGMAETQYF
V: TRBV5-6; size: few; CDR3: CASSWINEQFF
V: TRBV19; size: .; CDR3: CASSPTGLPDTQYF
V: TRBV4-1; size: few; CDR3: CASSLGGTSGSEQFF
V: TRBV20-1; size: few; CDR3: CSARDRYSGGPRYQETQYF
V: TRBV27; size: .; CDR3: CASSLGLAHITQYF
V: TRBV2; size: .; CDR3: CVTIPLGVRDGYTF
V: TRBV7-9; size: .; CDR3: CASSLSGEWNEQFF
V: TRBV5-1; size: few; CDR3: CASSLDWTPGGRRETQYF
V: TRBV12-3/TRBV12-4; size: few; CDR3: CASSLTGGGNTEAFF
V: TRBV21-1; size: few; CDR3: CASSKRLRGGTLIHTNEQFF
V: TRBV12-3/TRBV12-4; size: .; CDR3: CASSQVVGTPQGVYEQYF
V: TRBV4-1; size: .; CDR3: CASSTPSGSTDTQYF
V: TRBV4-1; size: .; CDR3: CASSQKGGTSGRGGTDTQYF
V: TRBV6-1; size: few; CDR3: CASSEGLGYGMNTEAFF
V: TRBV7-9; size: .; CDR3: CASSLPGTLTDTQYF
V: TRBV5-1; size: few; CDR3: CASSESGQGYRRTEAFF
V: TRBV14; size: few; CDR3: CASSPRGLASSYNEQFF
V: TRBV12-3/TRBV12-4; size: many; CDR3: CASRGFSGREETQYF
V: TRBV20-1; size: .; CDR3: CSAIQGMETQYF
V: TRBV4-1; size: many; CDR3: CASSPRAAGDPETQYF
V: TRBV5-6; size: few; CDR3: CASSTPMAEYNSPLHF
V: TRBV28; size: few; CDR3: CASSSQAPYEQYF
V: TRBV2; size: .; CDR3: CASRRTESNQPQHF
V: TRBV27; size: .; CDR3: CASSPDRGGTNTGELFF
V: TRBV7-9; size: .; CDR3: CASSPLGGVGFDEQYF